The 29 T cell receptor beta chains presented below share a single source sample, sequenced in a study of cytomegalovirus exposure and HLA in healthy donors. Amplification used 60 Vbeta primers and 13 Jbeta primers. Some clones are missing from TCRdb's copy, which holds only in-frame ones; the method was immunoSEQ multiplex PCR. The sample has about 100,000 clones, about 74% seen once; the top ten hold roughly 5%. Sequencing input: PBMCs. The receptors were gathered from a female donor in good health and CMV-seropositive.

The V gene is TRBV5-1, the J gene TRBJ2-1; D might be TRBD1 (6 bases). There are 14 residues in the CDR3. The germline CDR1 and CDR2 sequences are SGHRS and YFSETQ. The V gene lost 7 bases and the J gene lost 4 bases, with 15 bases spanning the gap. The CDR3 here is CASRQDSIYNEQFF. The CDR3 DNA reads as TGCGCCAGCCGCCAGGACAGCATTTACAATGAGCAGTTCTTC.

The chain uses TRBV11-2 and TRBJ2-1, with a possible D match to TRBD1 (5 bases). From germline, CDR1 is SGHAT and CDR2 FQNNGV. The CDR3 sequence is 13 residues long. Trimming took 6 bases from V and 6 from J, leaving 12 bases between them. In DNA, the CDR3 is TGTGCCAGCAGTTACGGCAGGGTCAATGAGCAGTTCTTC. Amino acid sequence: CASSYGRVNEQFF.

The chain has TRBV5-8 and TRBJ1-1; D gene uncertain. The CDR3 runs 14 residues. CDR1 SGHTS and CDR2 YDEGEE come from the germline V gene. Trimming cost V 6 bases and J 0 bases, with 12 bases left between them. CDR3 DNA: TGTGCCAGCAAAGCGGGAGCTATGAACACTGAAGCTTTCTTT. Protein product: CASKAGAMNTEAFF.

The chain uses TRBV28 and TRBJ1-6; D remains ambiguous. The CDR3 length is 18 residues. Germline CDR1 and CDR2: MDHEN and SYDVKM. Trimming pared 4 bases from V and 8 bases from J, leaving 24 bases between. CDR3 bases: TGTGCCAGCAGTTCACTCGTAACCCAGGAGGCGCGGCATTCACCCCTCCACTTT. It codes for CASSSLVTQEARHSPLHF.

The chain combines TRBV6-1 with TRBJ2-5, with 7 bases that match TRBD2. V shed 7 bases, J shed 4 bases, and the junction held 6 bases outside the gene matches. The CDR3 is 13 residues long. The germline CDR1 and CDR2 sequences are MNHNS and SASEGT. Written as DNA, the CDR3 is TGTGCCAGCAAAGCGGGGACTGGAGAGACCCAGTACTTC. This translates into CASKAGTGETQYF.

In its sample, this clone was seen once. The chain is built from TRBV6-1 and TRBJ1-2; 8 nucleotides agree with TRBD1. J lost 6 bases, V lost 1 base, and 4 bases had no gene match. Per germline, CDR1 MNHNS and CDR2 SASEGT. The CDR3 length is 14 residues. The CDR3 here is CASSEGPGGHGYTF. The CDR3 DNA is TGTGCCAGCAGTGAAGGTCCAGGGGGCCATGGCTACACCTTC.

This clone occurred once. This sequence joins TRBV9 and TRBJ1-1, with D possibly TRBD1 on 5 matching bases. From germline, CDR1 is SGDLS and CDR2 YYNGEE. The CDR3 sequence is 13 residues long. The V end was cut by 3 bases, the J end by 0 bases, with 6 bases between. CDR3 coding DNA: TGTGCCAGCAGCGAGACAGTGAACACTGAAGCTTTCTTT. Encoded protein: CASSETVNTEAFF.

V is TRBV7-9 and J is TRBJ2-7; 7 bases are a match to TRBD2. Germline loops: CDR1 SEHNR, CDR2 FQNEAQ (reference sequence). V lost 1 base, J lost 6 bases, and 9 bases stayed unmatched. This CDR3 is built from 15 residues. This chain's CDR3 is CASSLGSAGRSEQYF. The DNA of the CDR3 is TGTGCCAGCAGCTTAGGCTCAGCGGGACGCTCCGAGCAGTACTTC.

V is TRBV6-1 and J is TRBJ2-7, with no clear D. Germline-derived CDR1 and CDR2 are MNHNS and SASEGT. The CDR3 totals 14 residues. V was clipped by 5 bases and J by 2 bases, with 13 bases between them. The DNA for the CDR3 is TGTGCCAGCAGTAATCGGGTACCACCCTACGAGCAGTACTTC. Translated: CASSNRVPPYEQYF.

This chain joins TRBV6-6 and TRBJ1-6, with a tentative D call TRBD1 (5 bases). Germline assignment: CDR1 MNHNY and CDR2 SVGAGI (reference sequence). The V and J ends lost 2 bases and 10 bases respectively, with 15 bases between them. The length of the CDR3 is 15 residues. The CDR3 loop is CASSYGGGVESPLHF. The CDR3, as DNA: TGTGCCAGCAGTTACGGGGGAGGGGTGGAATCACCCCTCCACTTT.

The genes are TRBV7-2 and TRBJ1-1, with D possibly matching TRBD1 (6 bases). The CDR3 has 14 residues. The V gene lost 5 bases and the J gene lost 8 bases, with 18 bases spanning the gap. Germline CDR1 reads SGHTA; CDR2 reads FQGNSA. The DNA for the CDR3 is TGTGCCAGCAGCCCGACCTTTACAGGGAACGAAGCTTTCTTT. Translated: CASSPTFTGNEAFF.

This clone was detected a few times. As DNA, the CDR3 is TGTGCCAGCAGCTTAGGTAGCGGGGGGGTAGATACGCAGTATTTT. Its translation is CASSLGSGGVDTQYF. This chain links TRBV7-2 with TRBJ2-3; TRBD2 aligns across 11 bases. Germline V gene lookup returns CDR1 SGHTA and CDR2 FQGNSA. This CDR3 has 15 amino acids. Trimming cost V 1 base and J 5 bases; bases outside gene matches: 2.

The CDR3 sequence is CASSLVGGSSYNEQFF. CDR3 in DNA: TGTGCCAGCAGCTTGGTCGGAGGTTCATCCTACAATGAGCAGTTCTTC. The chain combines TRBV5-6 with TRBJ2-1; possible D gene TRBD2, 5 bases. The V gene lost 0 bases and the J gene lost 1 base, with 11 bases spanning the gap. Germline V gene sequence: CDR1 SGHDT, CDR2 YYEEEE. The CDR3 spans 16 residues.

The J gene is TRBJ1-2, the V gene TRBV6-1; maybe TRBD1 (6 bases). With 2 bases removed from V and 6 bases from J, the gap between germline ends came to 16 bases. CDR1 MNHNS and CDR2 SASEGT come from the germline V gene. CDR3 length: 15 amino acids. The CDR3 region has the DNA TGTGCCAGCAGTGAACATCCCCGGACAGCCAATGGCTACACCTTC. Translation gives CASSEHPRTANGYTF.

This rearrangement joins TRBV7-2 to TRBJ2-4; no reliable D call. Germline V CDR1 and CDR2: SGHTA, FQGNSA. This CDR3 region has 14 residues. Trimming left V 0 bases short and J 1 base short, with 4 bases between. The CDR3 bases are TGTGCCAGCAGCTTAGCGGGCGCCAAAAACATTCAGTACTTC. The encoded protein is CASSLAGAKNIQYF.

The chain has TRBV7-9 and TRBJ1-2; 7 nucleotides agree with TRBD1. CDR1 is SEHNR, CDR2 FQNEAQ, per germline (reference sequence). The CDR3 has 15 amino acids. Germline trimming cut 5 bases from V and 4 bases from J; bases unmatched to any gene: 10. The CDR3 spells CASSRTGAEGYGYTF. In DNA, the CDR3 is TGTGCCAGCAGCCGGACAGGTGCCGAGGGCTATGGCTACACCTTC.

The rearrangement joins TRBV10-3 to TRBJ1-1, with 10 bases identical to TRBD1. The ends lost 11 bases at V and 5 bases at J; junction bases unmatched: 8. Germline-derived CDR1 and CDR2 are ENHRY and SYGVKD. The CDR3 totals 13 residues. In DNA form, the CDR3 reads TGTGCCGCCCGACAGGGGGCAAAAACTGAAGCTTTCTTT. This codes for CAARQGAKTEAFF.

V is TRBV7-2 and J is TRBJ2-1, with D maybe TRBD2 (6 bases). The V gene's germline CDR1 is SGHTA and CDR2 FQGNSA. The CDR3 contains 16 residues. Trimming stripped 3 bases from V and 0 bases from J, with 12 bases between. The CDR3 DNA reads as TGTGCCAGCAGCTTGGGCCGGGGGAGCTCCTACAATGAGCAGTTCTTC. Amino acids: CASSLGRGSSYNEQFF. Full variable domain (missing parts from reference TRBV7-2 and TRBJ2-1): GAGVSQSPSNKVTEKGKDVELRCDPISGHTALYWYRQSLGQGLEFLIYFQGNSAPDKSGLPSDRFSAERTGGSVSTLTIQRTQQEDSAVYLCASSLGRGSSYNEQFFGPGTRLTVL.

The genes are TRBV30 and TRBJ1-1; no reliable D call. Germline-derived CDR1 and CDR2 are GTSNPN and SVGIG (reference sequence). The V gene lost 2 bases and the J gene lost 3 bases, with 7 bases spanning the gap. The CDR3 is 12 residues long. This CDR3 is CAWSSHYTEAFF. DNA for the CDR3: TGTGCCTGGAGTAGCCATTACACTGAAGCTTTCTTT.

This clone was seen a single time. The chain joins TRBV15 to TRBJ1-2, with unresolved D. In germline, CDR1 is LNHNV, CDR2 YYDKDF (reference sequence). Trimming took off 1 base at V and 5 bases at J, with 11 bases between the two ends. CDR3 length: 14 residues. This chain's CDR3 is CATSRGNREYGYTF. CDR3 DNA: TGTGCCACCAGCAGAGGGAACAGAGAGTATGGCTACACCTTC.

The V and J genes are TRBV2 and TRBJ1-5; no firm D call. Trimming removed 7 bases from V and 0 bases from J, with 10 bases in between. CDR3 length equals 14 residues. Per the germline V gene, CDR1 is SNHLY and CDR2 is FYNNEI. CDR3: CASKSEGSNQPQHF. For the CDR3, the DNA is TGTGCCAGCAAGAGCGAAGGTAGCAATCAGCCCCAGCATTTT.

CDR3 bases: TGTGCCAGCAGTGAAAGCGCGAAAAGCACAGATACGCAGTATTTT. This sequence encodes CASSESAKSTDTQYF. The chain links TRBV25-1 to TRBJ2-3; D is unresolved. CDR1 is MGHDK and CDR2 is SYGVNS in the germline V gene. The CDR3 is 15 residues long. Deletions cut 2 bases from V and 0 bases from J, with 9 bases between. Together with reference TRBV25-1 and TRBJ2-3, the CDR3 gives the full variable domain: EADIYQTPRYLVIGTGKKITLECSQTMGHDKMYWYQQDPGMELHLIHYSYGVNSTEKGDLSSESTVSRIRTEHFPLTLESARPSHTSQYLCASSESAKSTDTQYFGPGTRLTVL.

The chain is built from TRBV18 and TRBJ1-5; TRBD1 aligns across 9 bases. The V gene end was trimmed by 2 bases and the J gene end by 2 bases; junction bases not matched to a gene: 10. Germline CDR1 reads KGHSH; CDR2 reads LQKENI. The CDR3 totals 18 residues. This chain's CDR3 is CASSPTEQGAGGNQPQHF. Written as DNA, the CDR3 is TGTGCCAGCTCACCAACTGAACAGGGGGCTGGGGGCAATCAGCCCCAGCATTTT.

The V and J genes are TRBV9 and TRBJ1-2, with D perhaps TRBD1 (5 bases). V lost 2 bases, J lost 3 bases, and 17 bases lay in between. The CDR3 is 16 residues long. Germline-derived CDR1 and CDR2 are SGDLS and YYNGEE. The CDR3 protein is CASSVARGGFDYGYTF. CDR3 sequence (DNA): TGTGCCAGCAGCGTCGCGCGGGGGGGATTCGACTATGGCTACACCTTC.

The V gene is TRBV6-6, the J gene TRBJ2-7, with 11 bases matching TRBD2. CDR1 is MNHNY and CDR2 is SVGAGI in the germline V gene (reference sequence). The trim removed 6 bases at V and 5 bases at J, leaving 9 bases unmatched. This CDR3 is 15 amino acids long. The CDR3 is CASRGTSGVGHEQYF. The CDR3 DNA sequence: TGTGCCAGCAGGGGGACTAGCGGAGTAGGCCACGAGCAGTACTTC.

This chain joins TRBV30 and TRBJ1-5; tentative D call: TRBD1 (5 bases). The germline CDR1 and CDR2 sequences are GTSNPN and SVGIG (reference sequence). The CDR3 loop spans 13 amino acids. Trimming removed 5 bases from V and 2 bases from J, with 10 bases in between. CDR3 DNA sequence: TGTGCCTGGGGAGGGGCGGGCAATCAGCCCCAGCATTTT. As protein: CAWGGAGNQPQHF.

The V call is TRBV9, the J call TRBJ2-5, with TRBD2 matching 14 bases. The germline gives CDR1 SGDLS, CDR2 YYNGEE. CDR3 length: 16 residues. With 5 bases clipped from V and 3 bases from J, the junction kept 6 bases outside the gene matches. The CDR3 nucleotides read TGTGCCAGCAGTTGGACTAGCGGGGGGCTAAAAGAGACCCAGTACTTC. As protein: CASSWTSGGLKETQYF.

For this clone: This sample includes further DNA sequences coding for the same CDR3. The chain couples TRBV27 to TRBJ2-1; 13 nucleotides agree with TRBD2. The junction had 1 base not matched to a gene; V was cut back by 3 bases and J by 5 bases. Germline assignment: CDR1 MNHEY and CDR2 SMNVEV (reference sequence). This CDR3 is 15 amino acids long. CDR3 nucleotides: TGTGCCAGCAGTTTCGGACTAGCGGGGGACAATGAGCAGTTCTTC. Protein product: CASSFGLAGDNEQFF.

This chain uses TRBV25-1 with TRBJ2-2; maybe TRBD1 (6 bases). Trimming cost V 10 bases and J 4 bases, with 10 bases left between them. CDR1 and CDR2 from the germline V gene are MGHDK and SYGVNS. This CDR3 has 12 residues. The CDR3 region has the DNA TGTGCCACAGGGGTTAGCACCGGGGAGCTGTTTTTT. Translating it yields CATGVSTGELFF.